The 8 T cell receptor beta chains presented below share a single source sample, sequenced in a study of early T cells in non-severe SARS-CoV-2 infection. One entry per CDR3 protein, called by TCRdb with MiXCR from the 5' RACE reads. This table has 85,000 to 100,000 distinct CDR3 sequences, roughly 11% appearing once. The sample in question was whole blood, obtained at baseline. These receptors were obtained from an adult who was a healthcare worker with PCR-confirmed SARS-CoV-2 infection or an uninfected control (not recorded which).

A remark on this clonotype: Relative to the germline gene, one junction end is altered; a read error may explain this. The V gene is TRBV5-5, the J gene TRBJ2-3, with TRBD1 matching 9 bases. CDR3 size: 17 residues. Per the germline V gene, CDR1 is SGHKS and CDR2 is YYEKEE (reference sequence). CDR3 in amino acids: CASSFLPGQGSTDTQYF. DNA of the CDR3: TGTGCCAGCAGCTTCCTACCGGGACAGGGAAGCACAGATACGCAGTATTTC.

The table lists this clonotype with a few counts. V is TRBV6-2 or TRBV6-3 and J is TRBJ2-3; weak D call: TRBD2 (6 bases). CDR3 length: 18 amino acids. V lost 0 bases and J lost 3, with 19 bases in between. CDR1 is MNHEY and CDR2 is SVGEGT in the germline V gene. In DNA, the CDR3 is TGTGCCAGCAGTTACTCGGACTCAACGGGAGCCGCGACAGATACGCAGTATTTT. It yields the protein CASSYSDSTGAATDTQYF.

The chain employs TRBV14 and TRBJ2-3; 11 nucleotides line up with TRBD2. V lost 0 bases and J lost 5; bases outside the gene matches: 4. Germline CDR1 and CDR2: SGHDN and FVKESK. This CDR3 has 16 amino acids. The CDR3 region is CASSQEPGLAEDTQYF. CDR3 DNA: TGTGCCAGCAGCCAAGAGCCGGGACTAGCGGAAGATACGCAGTATTTT.

This clonotype was detected only a few times. The V and J genes are TRBV6-5 and TRBJ2-6; 7 positions agree with TRBD2. Germline assignment: CDR1 MNHEY and CDR2 SVGAGI. This CDR3 contains 17 residues. The junction had 8 bases not matched to a gene; V was cut back by 6 bases and J by 0 bases. The DNA of the CDR3 is TGTGCCAGCAGACCCGCGGTAGCGGGCTCTGGGGCCAACGTCCTGACTTTC. This codes for CASRPAVAGSGANVLTF.

This clonotype was counted between two and nine times. The J gene is TRBJ2-7, the V gene TRBV19; 9 bases are shared with TRBD1. Trimming removed 5 bases from V and 4 bases from J; junction bases left unmatched: 12. Germline V gives CDR1 LNHDA, CDR2 SQIVND (reference sequence). The CDR3 extends over 16 amino acids. CDR3 loop: CASSGRDRATRYEQYF. CDR3 DNA sequence: TGTGCCAGTAGTGGCAGGGACAGGGCGACCAGATACGAGCAGTACTTC.

This clonotype turned up a few times. The chain is built from TRBV18 and TRBJ2-7; D remains unclear. Germline V lookup: CDR1 KGHSH, CDR2 LQKENI. V was trimmed by 1 base and J by 3 bases, leaving 7 bases between them. This CDR3 spans 13 amino acids. CDR3 region: CASSPHPGYEQYF. The CDR3 coding sequence is TGTGCCAGCTCACCACATCCCGGCTACGAGCAGTACTTC. Looking up the rest from reference TRBV18 and TRBJ2-7 gives the full variable domain: NAGVMQNPRHLVRRRGQEARLRCSPMKGHSHVYWYRQLPEEGLKFMVYLQKENIIDESGMPKERFSAEFPKEGPSILRIQQVVRGDSAAYFCASSPHPGYEQYFGPGTRLTVT.

Many counts were recorded for this clonotype. The chain is built from TRBV10-3 and TRBJ1-5, with D uncertain. The CDR3 covers 14 residues. Germline V gene lookup returns CDR1 ENHRY and CDR2 SYGVKD. V was cut by 3 bases and J by 3 bases, with 9 bases left in between. The CDR3 DNA is TGTGCCATCAGTGATTCGCGGGACAATCAGCCCCAGCATTTT. Translating it yields CAISDSRDNQPQHF.

J is TRBJ2-3 and V is TRBV12-3 or TRBV12-4; D perhaps matches TRBD1 (6 bases). There are 13 residues in the CDR3. The germline V and J ends were trimmed by 6 bases and 4 bases, with 11 bases remaining between them. The CDR3 DNA sequence: TGTGCCAGCAGGAACTCAGGGGCAGATACGCAGTATTTT. This encodes CASRNSGADTQYF.